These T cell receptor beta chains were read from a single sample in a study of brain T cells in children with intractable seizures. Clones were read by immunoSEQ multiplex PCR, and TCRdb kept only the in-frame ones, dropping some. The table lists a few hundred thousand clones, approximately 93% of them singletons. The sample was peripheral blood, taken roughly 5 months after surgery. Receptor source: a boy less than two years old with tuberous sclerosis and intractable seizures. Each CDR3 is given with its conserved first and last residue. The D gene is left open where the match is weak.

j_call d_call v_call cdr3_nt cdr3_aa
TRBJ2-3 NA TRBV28 TGTGCCAGCAGCGCAGCACACACGTACACAGATACGCAGTATTTT CASSAAHTYTDTQYF
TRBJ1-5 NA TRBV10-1 TGCGCCAGCAGCCGCAAGATCGGAGACAATCAGCCCCAGCATTTT CASSRKIGDNQPQHF
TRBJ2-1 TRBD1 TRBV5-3 TGTGCCAGAAGCCCGGGACAGGGGTTAGGCTCGGATGAGCAGTTCTTC CARSPGQGLGSDEQFF
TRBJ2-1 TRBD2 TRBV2 TGTGCCAGCACCGGGACTAGCGGCTTCTACAATGAGCAGTTCTTC CASTGTSGFYNEQFF
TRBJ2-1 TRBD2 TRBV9 TGTGCCAGCAGCGTAGAGGGACTAGCATCGGGGGAGCAGTTCTTC CASSVEGLASGEQFF
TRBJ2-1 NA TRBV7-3 TGTGCCAGCAGCTCCACCGGTTGGAATGAGCAGTTCTTC CASSSTGWNEQFF
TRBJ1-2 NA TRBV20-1 TGCAGTGACCGTCGTGTCTATGGCTACACCTTC CSDRRVYGYTF
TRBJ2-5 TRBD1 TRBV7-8 TGTGCCAGCAGCTCCGCAGGGGGCCAAGAGTCGGCCCAGTACTTC CASSSAGGQESAQYF
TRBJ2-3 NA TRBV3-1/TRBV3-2 TGTGCCAGCAGCCAAGTCTCAAGTGCGCAGTATTTT CASSQVSSAQYF
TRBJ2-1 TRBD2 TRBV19 TGTGCCAGTAGTATCGGGAGGGGGTCCTACAATGAGCAGTTCTTC CASSIGRGSYNEQFF
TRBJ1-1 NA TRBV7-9 TGTGCCAGCAGCTTAGGATCGGTTTTGAACACTGAAGCTTTCTTT CASSLGSVLNTEAFF
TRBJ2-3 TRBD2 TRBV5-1 TGCGCCAGCAGCCGACTAGCGGGGGGCCTTGGCACAGATACGCAGTATTTT CASSRLAGGLGTDTQYF
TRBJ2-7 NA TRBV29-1 TGCAGCGTAATATGGGGAGGATACTACGAGCAGTACTTC CSVIWGGYYEQYF
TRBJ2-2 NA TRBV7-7 TGTGCTAGCAGCCCGGGGCAGCTGAACACCGGGGAGCTGTTTTTT CASSPGQLNTGELFF
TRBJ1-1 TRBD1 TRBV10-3 TGTGCCATCAGTGGACAGGGGGCGAACACTGAAGCTTTCTTT CAISGQGANTEAFF
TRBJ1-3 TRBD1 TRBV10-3 TGTGCCATAAGGACAGGGGCTGCGAACACCATATATTTT CAIRTGAANTIYF
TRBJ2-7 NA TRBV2 TGTGCCAGCAGGAGGAATAGTGACTACGAGCAGTACTTC CASRRNSDYEQYF